The rows below give T cell receptor beta chains drawn from one sample of a study of blood T cell repertoires in COVID-19. The repertoire was sequenced with immunoSEQ multiplex PCR; TCRdb's copy has only in-frame clones and lacks some. The sample includes about 270,000 clones, 75% to 95% seen only once; the top ten take 2.8%. Sequencing input: PBMCs or T cells enriched from blood (not recorded which). The receptors stem from a middle-aged man who had been exposed to COVID-19. Each CDR3 is given with its conserved first and last residue. Each record gives: clone size, D gene, J gene, V gene, CDR3 DNA, CDR3 protein. The D gene is left open where the match is weak. Clone sizes are given selectively: once, few, many, or a class where the clone is expanded.

NA	NA	TRBJ1-1	TRBV6-5	TGTGCCAGCAGTTCGCCATTCCGTGGACAGTTTGAAGCTTTCTTT	CASSSPFRGQFEAFF
NA	NA	TRBJ1-2	TRBV5-1	TGCGCCAGCAGCTTGGAGGGGACTCGGGGCTACACCTTC	CASSLEGTRGYTF
NA	TRBD2	TRBJ2-1	TRBV30	TGTGCCTGGAGTGTACCGGGGGAGGGCCGCGATGAGCAGTTCTTC	CAWSVPGEGRDEQFF
NA	NA	TRBJ1-2	TRBV7-2	TGTGCCAGCAGCTTAGCGAGGTCGGCCTATGGCTACACCTTC	CASSLARSAYGYTF
NA	TRBD2	TRBJ2-1	TRBV10-3	TGTGCCATCAGTGAGAGGACTAGCGGCCCCTACAATGAGCAGTTCTTC	CAISERTSGPYNEQFF
once	TRBD1	TRBJ1-2	TRBV7-9	TGTGCCAGCAGCTTAGGACAGGGGAGCTATGGCTACACCTTC	CASSLGQGSYGYTF
NA	TRBD2	TRBJ2-7	TRBV9	TGTGCCAGCAGCGTAGGGGCCGGGAGGGCTAGGGACGAGCAGTACTTC	CASSVGAGRARDEQYF
NA	NA	TRBJ2-5	TRBV20-1	TGCAGTGCTAGTAACAGCGGGTCTCAAGAGACCCAGTACTTC	CSASNSGSQETQYF
NA	TRBD2	TRBJ2-7	TRBV4-1	TGCGCCAGCAGCCAATCGGCGGGAGCCTACGAGCAGTACTTC	CASSQSAGAYEQYF
NA	NA	TRBJ1-5	TRBV11-2	TGTGCCAGCAGCTCAGGAGCAGGGGAACCTAATCAGCCCCAGCATTTT	CASSSGAGEPNQPQHF
once	NA	TRBJ1-4	TRBV4-3	TGCGCCAGCAGCCCGAACAGGAATGAAAAACTGTTTTTT	CASSPNRNEKLFF
NA	NA	TRBJ2-7	TRBV30	TGTGCCTGGAGCCCACCCCCAGGCTCCTACGAGCAGTACTTC	CAWSPPPGSYEQYF
NA	TRBD2	TRBJ2-3	TRBV11-3	TGTGCCAGCAGCTTAGATATCAGCGGGAGTTGGGATACGCAGTATTTT	CASSLDISGSWDTQYF
NA	TRBD2	TRBJ2-7	TRBV28	TGTGCCAGCATCCGACTAGCGGGAGGGCGTTTCGAGCAGTACTTC	CASIRLAGGRFEQYF
few	NA	TRBJ1-5	TRBV11-3	TGTGCCAGCAGCTTAGGGCATGGTAACAATCAGCCCCAGCATTTT	CASSLGHGNNQPQHF
NA	TRBD2	TRBJ2-1	TRBV27	TGTGCCAGCAGTTCGCCAGGACTAGCGGGAGGGCGGGATGAGCAGTTCTTC	CASSSPGLAGGRDEQFF
NA	TRBD2	TRBJ2-3	TRBV2	TGTGCCAGCTTAGGACTAGCGACAGATACGCAGTATTTT	CASLGLATDTQYF
NA	TRBD1	TRBJ1-5	TRBV19	TGTGCCAGTAGGGGGACAGGCCGCGGGGGTAATCAGCCCCAGCATTTT	CASRGTGRGGNQPQHF
NA	NA	TRBJ1-2	TRBV20-1	TGCAGTGCTAGTCTAGGGGGGGGCCAAAACCCGGGAGGCTACACCTTC	CSASLGGGQNPGGYTF
NA	TRBD1	TRBJ1-2	TRBV15	TGTGCCACCAGCACAACAGGGGGCTGGGGAGGTCGTGGCTACACCTTC	CATSTTGGWGGRGYTF
NA	TRBD1	TRBJ2-7	TRBV28	TGTGCCAGCAGTTTCCCGACCGGGACAGGGACCTACGAGCAGTACTTC	CASSFPTGTGTYEQYF
NA	NA	TRBJ1-4	TRBV3-1/TRBV3-2	TGTGCCAGCAGCCAAGGCTCATATCAGGTAGTGGATGAAAAACTGTTTTTT	CASSQGSYQVVDEKLFF
once	TRBD2	TRBJ2-7	TRBV27	TGTGCCAGCAGTTCCCGACTAGCGGGAGGGGTATACTACGAGCAGTACTTC	CASSSRLAGGVYYEQYF
NA	TRBD1	TRBJ1-1	TRBV5-1	TGCGCCAGCAGCTTATCGGACAGGGTTCAAGGCACTGAAGCTTTCTTT	CASSLSDRVQGTEAFF
NA	NA	TRBJ1-2	TRBV4-1	TGCGCCAGCAGCCAAGGTCGGGTCGGGAATTCCTATGGCTACACCTTC	CASSQGRVGNSYGYTF
once	TRBD2	TRBJ2-7	TRBV3-1/TRBV3-2	TGTGCCAGCAGCCAAGCTGGACTAGCGGGGGACGAGCAGTACTTC	CASSQAGLAGDEQYF
NA	TRBD1	TRBJ1-3	TRBV24-1	TGTGCCACCGAGGGACAGACGGATTCTGGAAACACCATATATTTT	CATEGQTDSGNTIYF
NA	TRBD1	TRBJ2-7	TRBV28	TGTGCCACCGGGACAGACCCCTACGAGCAGTACTTC	CATGTDPYEQYF
NA	NA	TRBJ1-5	TRBV7-2	TGTGCCAGCAGCCAAAGGTGGCAGACTAATCAGCCCCAGCATTTT	CASSQRWQTNQPQHF
NA	TRBD1	TRBJ1-1	TRBV7-9	TGTGCCAGCAGCGAACTGGGACAGAGCAACACTGAAGCTTTCTTT	CASSELGQSNTEAFF
NA	TRBD2	TRBJ2-1	TRBV10-2	TGCGCCAGCAGTATCGGGCTAGCGGGAGTGTCAAGGCAGTTCTTC	CASSIGLAGVSRQFF
NA	NA	TRBJ2-7	TRBV6-5	TGTGCCAGCAGTTACTCTGATAGTAGAAAATACGAGCAGTACTTC	CASSYSDSRKYEQYF
NA	TRBD1	TRBJ2-1	TRBV5-4	TGTGCCAGCAGCCCTACCGGGACAGGGGCTTACAATGAGCAGTTCTTC	CASSPTGTGAYNEQFF
NA	TRBD2	TRBJ2-2	TRBV4-1	TGCGCCAGCAGCTTTGGACTAGCGGCAAGAGGGGAGCTGTTTTTT	CASSFGLAARGELFF
few	NA	TRBJ2-7	TRBV28	TGTGCCAGCAGTTTTATCTACGAGCAGTACTTC	CASSFIYEQYF
NA	TRBD2	TRBJ2-1	TRBV5-6	TGTGCCAGCAGCTTGATGTCTAGCGGGTATGAAGAGCAGTTCTTC	CASSLMSSGYEEQFF
NA	TRBD2	TRBJ2-2	TRBV4-2	TGTGCCAGCAGCCCGGCCCAGCGGGAGTCGGGCGGGGAGCTGTTTTTT	CASSPAQRESGGELFF
NA	TRBD2	TRBJ2-1	TRBV27	TGTGCCAGCAGTCCCATCAGGGAAGCGGGAGGGTACAATGAGCAGTTCTTC	CASSPIREAGGYNEQFF
NA	NA	TRBJ1-2	TRBV6-5	TGTGCCAGCAGGCGGACGGACATCTATGGCTACACCTTC	CASRRTDIYGYTF
NA	NA	TRBJ1-5	TRBV7-9	TGTGCCAGCAGCTTAGGTGGGGGGGTCTATCAGCCCCAGCATTTT	CASSLGGGVYQPQHF
NA	NA	TRBJ1-2	TRBV18	TGTGCCAGCTCACCACTGGGAGAGGGTAGCTATGGCTACACCTTC	CASSPLGEGSYGYTF